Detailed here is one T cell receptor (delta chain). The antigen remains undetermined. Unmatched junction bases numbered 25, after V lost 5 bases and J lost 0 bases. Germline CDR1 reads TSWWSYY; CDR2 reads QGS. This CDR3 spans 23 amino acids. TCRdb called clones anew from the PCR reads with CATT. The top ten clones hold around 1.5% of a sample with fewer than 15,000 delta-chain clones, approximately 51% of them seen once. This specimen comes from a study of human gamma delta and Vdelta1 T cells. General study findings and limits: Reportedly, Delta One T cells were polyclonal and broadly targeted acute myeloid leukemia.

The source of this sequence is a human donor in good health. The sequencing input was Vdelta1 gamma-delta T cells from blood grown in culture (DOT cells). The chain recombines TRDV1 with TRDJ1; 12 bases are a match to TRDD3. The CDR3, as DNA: TGTGCTCTTGGGAAAGGGATTTTACCCAAGACTGGGGGATACTTCCTTTACACCGATAAACTCATCTTT. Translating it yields CALGKGILPKTGGYFLYTDKLIF.